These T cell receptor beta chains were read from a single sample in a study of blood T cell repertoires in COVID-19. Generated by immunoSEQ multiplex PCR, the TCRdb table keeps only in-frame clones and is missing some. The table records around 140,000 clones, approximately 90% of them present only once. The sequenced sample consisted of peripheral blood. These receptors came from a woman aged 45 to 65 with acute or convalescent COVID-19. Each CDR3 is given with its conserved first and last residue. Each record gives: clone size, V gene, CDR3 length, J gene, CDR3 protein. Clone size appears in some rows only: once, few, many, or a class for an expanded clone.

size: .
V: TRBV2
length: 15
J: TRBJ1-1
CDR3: CARSPQAKASTEAFF

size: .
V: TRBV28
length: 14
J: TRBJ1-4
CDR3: CASSLVSTNEKLFF

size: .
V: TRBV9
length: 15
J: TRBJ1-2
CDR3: CASSVSTLVSYGYTF

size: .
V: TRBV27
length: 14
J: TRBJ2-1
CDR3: CASSFLGGSNEQFF

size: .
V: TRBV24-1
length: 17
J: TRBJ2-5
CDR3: CATSDRGTSGGQETQYF

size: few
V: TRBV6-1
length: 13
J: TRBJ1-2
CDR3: CASSDNSVSGYTF

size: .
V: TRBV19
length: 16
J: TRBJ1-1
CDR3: CASSPLQGALNTEAFF

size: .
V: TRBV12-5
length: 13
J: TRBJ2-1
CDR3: CASGLAGEGEQFF

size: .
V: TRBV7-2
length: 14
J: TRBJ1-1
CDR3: CASSLALGGRVAFF

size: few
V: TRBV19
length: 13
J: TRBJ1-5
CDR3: CASSMTGGQPQHF

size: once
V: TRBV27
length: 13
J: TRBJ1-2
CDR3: CASSWTGRYGYTF

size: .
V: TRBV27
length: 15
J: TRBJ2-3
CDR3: CASSITGYRTDTQYF

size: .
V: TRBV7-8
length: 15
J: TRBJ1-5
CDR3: CASSRTGASNQPQHF

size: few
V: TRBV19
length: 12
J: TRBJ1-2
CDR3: CASSSDRVGYTF

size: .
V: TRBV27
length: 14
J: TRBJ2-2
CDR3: CASSLRRVTGELFF

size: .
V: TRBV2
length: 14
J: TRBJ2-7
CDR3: CASSGHGGTYEQYF

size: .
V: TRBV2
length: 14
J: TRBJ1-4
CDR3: CASRTGGSNEKLFF

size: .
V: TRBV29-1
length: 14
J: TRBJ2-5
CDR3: CSVPGWTTQETQYF

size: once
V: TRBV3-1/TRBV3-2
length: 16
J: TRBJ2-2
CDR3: CASSLIAGELTGELFF

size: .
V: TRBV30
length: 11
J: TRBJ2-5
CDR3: CAWSVQETQYF

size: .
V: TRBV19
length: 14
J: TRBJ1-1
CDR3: CASSGQRMNTEAFF

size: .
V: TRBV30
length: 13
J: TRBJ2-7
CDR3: CAWSPGQAYEQYF

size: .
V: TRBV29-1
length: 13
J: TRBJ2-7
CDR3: CSVAGVRAGEQYF

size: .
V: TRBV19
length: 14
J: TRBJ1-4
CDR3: CASRREATNEKLFF

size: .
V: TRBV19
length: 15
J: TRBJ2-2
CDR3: CASRVLTGSAGELFF

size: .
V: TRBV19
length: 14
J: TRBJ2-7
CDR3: CASSMGTGGDEQYF

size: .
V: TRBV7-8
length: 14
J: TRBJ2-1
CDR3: CASSLVLEMNEQFF

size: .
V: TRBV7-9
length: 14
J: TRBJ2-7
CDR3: CASSLVIRPHEQYF

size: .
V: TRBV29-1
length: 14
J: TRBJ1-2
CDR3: CSVVGANLYYGYTF

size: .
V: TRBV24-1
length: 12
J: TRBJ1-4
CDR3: CATSDRNEKLFF

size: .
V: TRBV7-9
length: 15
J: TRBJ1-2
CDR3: CASSLVRGGNYGYTF

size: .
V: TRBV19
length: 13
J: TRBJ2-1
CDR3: CASSINRGNEQFF

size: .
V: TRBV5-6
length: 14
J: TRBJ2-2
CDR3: CASSSQGRSGELFF

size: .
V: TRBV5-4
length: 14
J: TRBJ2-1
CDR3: CATLGASSYNEQFF

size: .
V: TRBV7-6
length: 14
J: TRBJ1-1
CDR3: CASSLGNEGAEAFF

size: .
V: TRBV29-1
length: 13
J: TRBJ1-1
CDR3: CSVPTGSNTEAFF

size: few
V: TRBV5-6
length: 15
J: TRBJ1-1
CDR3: CASSLGATGNTEAFF

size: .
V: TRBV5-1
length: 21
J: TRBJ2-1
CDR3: CASSLDGGTGILRSSYNEQFF

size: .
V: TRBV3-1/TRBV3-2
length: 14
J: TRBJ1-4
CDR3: CASSYTGYNEKLFF

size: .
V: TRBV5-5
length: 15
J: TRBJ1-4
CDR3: CASSSGEAPNEKLFF

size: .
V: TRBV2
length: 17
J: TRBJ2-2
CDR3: CASSEVGGSGMGGELFF

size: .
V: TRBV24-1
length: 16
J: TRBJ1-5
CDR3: CATSDSDRGSNQPQHF

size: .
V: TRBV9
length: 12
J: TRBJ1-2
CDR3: CASSVDTYGYTF

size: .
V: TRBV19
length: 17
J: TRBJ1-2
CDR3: CATSDRGTGILSYGYTF

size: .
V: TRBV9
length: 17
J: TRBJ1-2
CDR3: CASSVEGGQGGLYGYTF

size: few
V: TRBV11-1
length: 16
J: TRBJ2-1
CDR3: CASSLGTSGFYNEQFF

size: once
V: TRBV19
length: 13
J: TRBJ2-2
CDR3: CASRGLNTGELFF

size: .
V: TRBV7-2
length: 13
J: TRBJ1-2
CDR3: CASSLGGGTGYTF

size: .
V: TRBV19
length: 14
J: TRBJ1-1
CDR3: CASSTRQGDTEAFF

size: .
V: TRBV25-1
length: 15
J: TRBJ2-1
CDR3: CASSEDSSSYNEQFF

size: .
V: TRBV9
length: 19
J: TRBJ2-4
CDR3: CASSPRLAGGLIAKNIQYF

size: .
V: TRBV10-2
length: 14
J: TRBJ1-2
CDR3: CASTQRESNYGYTF

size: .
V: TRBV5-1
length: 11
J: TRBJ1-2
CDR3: CASGAGYGYTF

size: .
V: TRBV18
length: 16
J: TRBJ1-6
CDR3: CASSPRPRGGNSPLHF

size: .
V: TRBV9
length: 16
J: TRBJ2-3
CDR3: CASSFRLGGAGDTQYF

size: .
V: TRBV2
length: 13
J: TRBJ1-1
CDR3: CASTRQLNTEAFF

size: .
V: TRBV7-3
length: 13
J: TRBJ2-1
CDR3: CASSTRRENEQFF

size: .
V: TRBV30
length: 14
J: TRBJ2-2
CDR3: CAWRGTGNTGELFF

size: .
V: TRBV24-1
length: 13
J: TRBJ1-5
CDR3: CATQQGSNQPQHF